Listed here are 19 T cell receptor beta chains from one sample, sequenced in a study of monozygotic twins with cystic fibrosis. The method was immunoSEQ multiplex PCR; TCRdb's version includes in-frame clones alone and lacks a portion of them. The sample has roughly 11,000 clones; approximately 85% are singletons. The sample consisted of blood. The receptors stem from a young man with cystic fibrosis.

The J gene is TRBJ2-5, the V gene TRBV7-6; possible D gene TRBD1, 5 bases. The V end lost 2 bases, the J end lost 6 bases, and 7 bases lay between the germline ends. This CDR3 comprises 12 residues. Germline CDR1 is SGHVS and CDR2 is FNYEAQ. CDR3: CASSLQGKTQYF. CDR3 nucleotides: TGTGCCAGCAGCTTACAGGGCAAGACCCAGTACTTC. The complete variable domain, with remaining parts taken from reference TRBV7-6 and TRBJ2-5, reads GAGVSQSPRYKVTKRGQDVALRCDPISGHVSLYWYRQALGQGPEFLTYFNYEAQQDKSGLPNDRFSAERPEGSISTLTIQRTEQRDSAMYRCASSLQGKTQYFGPGTRLLVL.

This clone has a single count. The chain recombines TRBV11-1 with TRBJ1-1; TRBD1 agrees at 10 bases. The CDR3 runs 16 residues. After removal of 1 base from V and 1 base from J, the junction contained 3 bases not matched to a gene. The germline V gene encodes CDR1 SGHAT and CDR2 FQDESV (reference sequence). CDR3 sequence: CASSLETGGSNTEAFF. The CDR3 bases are TGTGCCAGCAGCTTAGAGACAGGGGGCTCGAACACTGAAGCTTTCTTT. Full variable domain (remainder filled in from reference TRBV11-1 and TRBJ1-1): EAEVAQSPRYKITEKSQAVAFWCDPISGHATLYWYRQILGQGPELLVQFQDESVVDDSQLPKDRFSAERLKGVDSTLKIQPAELGDSAMYLCASSLETGGSNTEAFFGQGTRLTVV.

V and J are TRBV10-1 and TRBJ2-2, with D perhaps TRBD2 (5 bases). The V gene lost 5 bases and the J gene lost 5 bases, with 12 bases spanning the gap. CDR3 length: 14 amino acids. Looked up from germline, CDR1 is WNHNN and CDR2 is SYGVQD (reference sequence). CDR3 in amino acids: CASSIKAETGELFF. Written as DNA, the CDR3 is TGCGCCAGCAGTATCAAAGCGGAGACCGGGGAGCTGTTTTTT.

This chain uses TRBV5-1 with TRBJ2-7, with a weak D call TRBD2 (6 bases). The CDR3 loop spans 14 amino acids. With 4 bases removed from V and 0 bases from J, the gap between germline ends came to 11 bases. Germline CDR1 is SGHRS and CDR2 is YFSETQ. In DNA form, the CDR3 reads TGCGCCAGCAGCCCGGAGGGACGCTCCTACGAGCAGTACTTC. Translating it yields CASSPEGRSYEQYF. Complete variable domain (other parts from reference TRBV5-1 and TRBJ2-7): KAGVTQTPRYLIKTRGQQVTLSCSPISGHRSVSWYQQTPGQGLQFLFEYFSETQRNKGNFPGRFSGRQFSNSRSEMNVSTLELGDSALYLCASSPEGRSYEQYFGPGTRLTVT.

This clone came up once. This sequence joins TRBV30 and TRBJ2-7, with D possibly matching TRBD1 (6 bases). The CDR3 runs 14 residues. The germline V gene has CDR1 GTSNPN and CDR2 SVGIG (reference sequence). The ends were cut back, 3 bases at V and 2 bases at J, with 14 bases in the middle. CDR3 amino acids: CAWSPTGWAYEQYF. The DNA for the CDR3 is TGTGCCTGGAGCCCCACAGGGTGGGCCTACGAGCAGTACTTC.

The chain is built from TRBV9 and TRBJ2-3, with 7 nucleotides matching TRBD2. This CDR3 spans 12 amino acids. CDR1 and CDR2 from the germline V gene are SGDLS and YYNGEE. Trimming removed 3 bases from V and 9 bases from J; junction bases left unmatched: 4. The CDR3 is CASSASGETQYF. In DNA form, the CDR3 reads TGTGCCAGCAGCGCAAGCGGGGAGACGCAGTATTTT.

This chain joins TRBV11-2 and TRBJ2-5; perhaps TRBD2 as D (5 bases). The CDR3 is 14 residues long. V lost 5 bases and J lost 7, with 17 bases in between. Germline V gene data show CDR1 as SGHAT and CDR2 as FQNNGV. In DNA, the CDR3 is TGTGCCAGCAGCCCCCGGGGTTTCCGCGGGACCCAGTACTTC. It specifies CASSPRGFRGTQYF.

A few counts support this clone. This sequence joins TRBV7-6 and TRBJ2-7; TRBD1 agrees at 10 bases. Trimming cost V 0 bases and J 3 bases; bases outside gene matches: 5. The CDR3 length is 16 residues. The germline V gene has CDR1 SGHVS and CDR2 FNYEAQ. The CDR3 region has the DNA TGTGCCAGCAGCTTAGCGGCCGGGACAGGGGTCTACGAGCAGTACTTC. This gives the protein CASSLAAGTGVYEQYF.

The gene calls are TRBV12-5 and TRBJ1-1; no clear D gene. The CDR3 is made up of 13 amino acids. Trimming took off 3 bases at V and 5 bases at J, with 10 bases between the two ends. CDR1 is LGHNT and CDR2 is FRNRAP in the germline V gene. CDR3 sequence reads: CASGLAGRTEAFF. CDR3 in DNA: TGTGCTAGTGGTTTAGCTGGGAGGACTGAAGCTTTCTTT.

The CDR3 nucleotides read TGTGCCAGCAACGGACTAGAGGGTCCGGATACGCAGTATTTT. Amino acid sequence: CASNGLEGPDTQYF. The chain recombines TRBV7-9 with TRBJ2-3; 7 nucleotides agree with TRBD2. The CDR3 totals 14 residues. J lost 6 bases, V lost 7 bases, and 10 bases had no gene match. The V gene's germline CDR1 is SEHNR and CDR2 FQNEAQ (reference sequence).

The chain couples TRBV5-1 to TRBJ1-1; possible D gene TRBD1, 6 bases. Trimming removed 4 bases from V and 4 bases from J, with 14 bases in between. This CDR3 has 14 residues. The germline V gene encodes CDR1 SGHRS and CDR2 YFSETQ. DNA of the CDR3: TGCGCCAGCAGCCCACAGGGAGGGGGCACTGAAGCTTTCTTT. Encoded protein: CASSPQGGGTEAFF.

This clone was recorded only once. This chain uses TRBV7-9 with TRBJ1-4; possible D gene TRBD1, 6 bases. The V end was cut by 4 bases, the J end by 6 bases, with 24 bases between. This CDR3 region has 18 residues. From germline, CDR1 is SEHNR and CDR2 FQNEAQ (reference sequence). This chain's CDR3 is CASSSTGWGQGGDEKLFF. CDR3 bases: TGTGCCAGCAGCTCCACCGGCTGGGGGCAGGGAGGAGATGAAAAACTGTTTTTT.

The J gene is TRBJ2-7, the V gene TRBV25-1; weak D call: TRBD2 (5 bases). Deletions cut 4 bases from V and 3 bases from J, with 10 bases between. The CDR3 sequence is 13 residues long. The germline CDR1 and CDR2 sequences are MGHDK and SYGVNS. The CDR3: CASSAGRGYEQYF. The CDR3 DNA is TGTGCCAGCAGTGCTGGCCGGGGCTACGAGCAGTACTTC.

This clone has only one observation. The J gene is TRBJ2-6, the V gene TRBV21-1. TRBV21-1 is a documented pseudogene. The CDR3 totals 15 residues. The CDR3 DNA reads TGTGCCAGGGGTCTTGAGTCCTCTGGGGCCAACGTCCTGACTTTC. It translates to CARGLESSGANVLTF.

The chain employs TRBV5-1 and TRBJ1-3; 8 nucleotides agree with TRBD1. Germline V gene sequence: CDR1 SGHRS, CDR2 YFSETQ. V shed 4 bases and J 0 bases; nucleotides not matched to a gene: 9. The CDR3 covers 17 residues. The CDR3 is CASSASGGYRSGNTIYF. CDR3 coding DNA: TGCGCCAGCAGCGCGTCAGGGGGCTACCGCTCTGGAAACACCATATATTTT.

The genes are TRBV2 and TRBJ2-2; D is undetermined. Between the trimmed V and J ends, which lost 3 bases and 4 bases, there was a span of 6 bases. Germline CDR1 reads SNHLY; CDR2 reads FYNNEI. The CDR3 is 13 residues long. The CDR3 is CASSEALTGELFF. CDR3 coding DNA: TGTGCCAGCAGTGAGGCCCTCACCGGGGAGCTGTTTTTT.

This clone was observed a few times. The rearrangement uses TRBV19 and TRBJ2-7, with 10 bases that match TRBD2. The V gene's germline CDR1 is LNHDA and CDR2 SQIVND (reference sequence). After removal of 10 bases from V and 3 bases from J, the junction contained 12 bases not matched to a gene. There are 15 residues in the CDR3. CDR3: CANPDSTSGNYEQYF. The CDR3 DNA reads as TGTGCCAACCCAGATAGTACTAGCGGGAACTACGAGCAGTACTTC.

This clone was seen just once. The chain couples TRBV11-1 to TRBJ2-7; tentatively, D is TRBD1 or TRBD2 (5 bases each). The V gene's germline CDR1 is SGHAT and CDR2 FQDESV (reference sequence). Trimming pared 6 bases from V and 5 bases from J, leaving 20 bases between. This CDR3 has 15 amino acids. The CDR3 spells CASRPRDPGVDEQYF. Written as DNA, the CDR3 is TGTGCCAGCAGGCCCCGGGACCCCGGGGTTGACGAGCAGTACTTC. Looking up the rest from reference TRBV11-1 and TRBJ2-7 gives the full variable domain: EAEVAQSPRYKITEKSQAVAFWCDPISGHATLYWYRQILGQGPELLVQFQDESVVDDSQLPKDRFSAERLKGVDSTLKIQPAELGDSAMYLCASRPRDPGVDEQYFGPGTRLTVT.

CDR3 sequence: CASSLAVGSYEQYF. In nucleotides, the CDR3 is TGCGCCAGCAGCTTGGCGGTCGGGTCCTACGAGCAGTACTTC. The chain joins TRBV5-1 to TRBJ2-7; D is ambiguous. The CDR3 sequence is 14 residues long. Between the trimmed V and J ends, which lost 0 bases and 1 base, there was a span of 8 bases. CDR1 is SGHRS and CDR2 is YFSETQ in the germline V gene.